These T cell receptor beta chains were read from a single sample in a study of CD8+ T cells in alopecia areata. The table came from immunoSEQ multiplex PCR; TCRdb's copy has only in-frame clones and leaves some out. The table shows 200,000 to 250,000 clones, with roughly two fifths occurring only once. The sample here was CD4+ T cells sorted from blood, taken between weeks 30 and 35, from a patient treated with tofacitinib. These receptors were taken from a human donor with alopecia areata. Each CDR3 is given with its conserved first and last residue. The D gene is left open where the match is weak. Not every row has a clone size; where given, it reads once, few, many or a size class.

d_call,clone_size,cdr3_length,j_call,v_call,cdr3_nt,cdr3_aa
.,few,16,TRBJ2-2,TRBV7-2,TGTGCCAGCAGCTTCCGCAGGCTCTCGAACACCGGGGAGCTGTTTTTT,CASSFRRLSNTGELFF
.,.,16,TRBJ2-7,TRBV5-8,TGTGCCAGCAGCTTGGCGGGGGACTTGCGAACCTACGAGCAGTACTTC,CASSLAGDLRTYEQYF
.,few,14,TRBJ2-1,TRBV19,TGTGCCAGTACTCTACGTGGGGGCAACAATGAGCAGTTCTTC,CASTLRGGNNEQFF
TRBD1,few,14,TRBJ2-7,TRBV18,TGTGCCAGCTCACCACCGGAGACAGGGGTCGAGCAGTACTTC,CASSPPETGVEQYF
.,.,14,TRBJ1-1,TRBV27,TGTGCCAGCAGTTTTTTTCGGGGGAACACTGAAGCTTTCTTT,CASSFFRGNTEAFF
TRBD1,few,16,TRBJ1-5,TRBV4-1,TGCGCCAGCAGCCAAGGGGACAGGTTTTTCAATCAGCCCCAGCATTTT,CASSQGDRFFNQPQHF
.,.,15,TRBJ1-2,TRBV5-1,TGCGCCAGCAGCTTGGCCGCGGTAGAGAACTATGGCTACACCTTC,CASSLAAVENYGYTF
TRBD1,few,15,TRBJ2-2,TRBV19,TGTGCCAGTAGCCCAGGACAGGGAGTCACCGGGGAGCTGTTTTTT,CASSPGQGVTGELFF
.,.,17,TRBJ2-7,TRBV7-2,TGTGCCAGCAGCTTAGCACCGGGACTCCTTAGGCCCTACGAGCAGTACTTC,CASSLAPGLLRPYEQYF
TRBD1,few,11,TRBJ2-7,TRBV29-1,TGCAGCGTTGACAGGGGGAGCGAGCAGTACTTC,CSVDRGSEQYF
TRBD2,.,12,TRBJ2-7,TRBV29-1,TGCAGCGCTGGGACTAGCACCTACGAGCAGTACTTC,CSAGTSTYEQYF
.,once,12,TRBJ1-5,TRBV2,TGTGCCAGCAGTGAGGGGGCAGAACCCCAGCATTTT,CASSEGAEPQHF
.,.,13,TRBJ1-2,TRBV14,TGTGCCAGCAGCCAAGGGCAGGGTCTGGGCTACACCTTC,CASSQGQGLGYTF
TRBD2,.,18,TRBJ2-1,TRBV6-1,TGTGCCAGCAGTGAGGTCGGGACTAGCGGGAGACTCTACAATGAGCAGTTCTTC,CASSEVGTSGRLYNEQFF
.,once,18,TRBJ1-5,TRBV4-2,TGTGCCAGCAGCCAAGATCTACTGAGGGAATGGCGCAATCAGCCCCAGCATTTT,CASSQDLLREWRNQPQHF
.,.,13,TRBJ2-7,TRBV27,TGTGCCAGCAGTTTATCGTTTGGTAACGAGCAGTACTTC,CASSLSFGNEQYF
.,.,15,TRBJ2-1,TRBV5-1,TGCGCCAGCAGACCCGGACCCAGCTCCTACAATGAGCAGTTCTTC,CASRPGPSSYNEQFF
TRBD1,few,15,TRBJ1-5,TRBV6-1,TGTGCCAGCAGAGAAATAACAGGGGCCCGCGAGCCCCAGCATTTT,CASREITGAREPQHF
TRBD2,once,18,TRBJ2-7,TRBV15,TGTGCCACCAGCAGAGATGAATCCGGCGGGGGGCCGTCCTACGAGCAGTACTTC,CATSRDESGGGPSYEQYF
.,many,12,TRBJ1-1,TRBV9,TGTGCCAGCAGCCTAATGAACACTGAAGCTTTCTTT,CASSLMNTEAFF
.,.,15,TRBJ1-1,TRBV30,TGTGCCTGGAAGTTGGGAGGCAGGGTGAACACTGAAGCTTTCTTT,CAWKLGGRVNTEAFF
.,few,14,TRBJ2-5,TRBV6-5,TGTGCCAGCAGTTACTCGACGGCCCAAGAGACCCAGTACTTC,CASSYSTAQETQYF
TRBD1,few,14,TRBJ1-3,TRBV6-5,TGTGCCAGTAAAAGGGGGCGCAATGGAAACACCATATATTTT,CASKRGRNGNTIYF
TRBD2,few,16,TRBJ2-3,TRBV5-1,TGCGCCAGCAGCTTGAAACTAGCGGGAGTCCCAGATACGCAGTATTTT,CASSLKLAGVPDTQYF
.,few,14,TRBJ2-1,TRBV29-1,TGCAGCGTTACACTAGCTCAATCGTTTAGTGAGCAGTTCTTC,CSVTLAQSFSEQFF
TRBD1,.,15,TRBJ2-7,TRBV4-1,TGCGCCAGCAGCCACAGGACAGGGACTGCCTACGAGCAGTACTTC,CASSHRTGTAYEQYF
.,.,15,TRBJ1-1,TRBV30,TGTGCCTGGAGTGATCCCACGGATATGAACACTGAAGCTTTCTTT,CAWSDPTDMNTEAFF
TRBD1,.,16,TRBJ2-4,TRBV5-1,TGCGCCAGCAGCCTAGGGACAGGTTCAGCCAAAAACATTCAGTACTTC,CASSLGTGSAKNIQYF
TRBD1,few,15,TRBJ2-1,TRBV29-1,TGCAGCGTCCAAAGGGGGGGGACAGGGAGAAGTGAGCAGTTCTTC,CSVQRGGTGRSEQFF
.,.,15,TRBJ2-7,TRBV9,TGTGCCAGCAGCCCTCATGACAGTGGAACCTACGAGCAGTACTTC,CASSPHDSGTYEQYF
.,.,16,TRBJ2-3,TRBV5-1,TGCGCCAGCAGTCTGGGGGAGCGGATACTCACAGATACGCAGTATTTT,CASSLGERILTDTQYF
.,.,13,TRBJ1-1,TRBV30,TGTGCCTGGAGAGTAGGGGAAAGCGCTGAAGCTTTCTTT,CAWRVGESAEAFF
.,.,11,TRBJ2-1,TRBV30,TGTGCCTGGAGTGCGTACAATGAGCAGTTCTTC,CAWSAYNEQFF
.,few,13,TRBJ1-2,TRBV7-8,TGTGCCAGCAGTTACAGGAGAAACTATGGCTACACCTTC,CASSYRRNYGYTF
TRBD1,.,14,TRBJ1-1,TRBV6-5,TGTGCCAGCAGCCGGGACAGGGGAGCCACTGAAGCTTTCTTT,CASSRDRGATEAFF
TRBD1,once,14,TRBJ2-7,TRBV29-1,TGCAGCGCCCCCCCGGGGACAGGGAACTACGAGCAGTACTTC,CSAPPGTGNYEQYF
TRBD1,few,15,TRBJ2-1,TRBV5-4,TGTGCCAGCAGCTTGTGGCGAGGGGGCTATGATGAGCAGTTCTTC,CASSLWRGGYDEQFF
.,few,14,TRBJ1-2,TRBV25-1,TGTGCCAGCAGTGACCAGACTGATAACTATGGCTACACCTTC,CASSDQTDNYGYTF
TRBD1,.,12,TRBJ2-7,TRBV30,TGTGCATCGGGACAGGGGGCCTACGAGCAGTACTTC,CASGQGAYEQYF
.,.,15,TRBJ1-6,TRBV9,TGTGCCAGCAGCCTTAGAGGGGACTTTAATTCACCCCTCCACTTT,CASSLRGDFNSPLHF
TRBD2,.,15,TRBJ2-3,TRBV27,TGTGCCAGCAGTTCCTTAGCGGGGTACACAGATACGCAGTATTTT,CASSSLAGYTDTQYF
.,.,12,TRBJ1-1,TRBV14,TGTGCCAGCAGCCAAGTCCGCACTGAAGCTTTCTTT,CASSQVRTEAFF